What follows are 4 T cell receptor beta chains derived from one specimen sequenced in a study of T cell responses to AZD1222 COVID-19 vaccine. TCRdb's table, derived via immunoSEQ multiplex PCR, lists solely in-frame clones and lacks some. The sample records some 150,000 clones, over 90% being singletons. The sample in question was peripheral blood, obtained 28 days after the second AZD1222 dose. These receptors were taken from an adult who received the AZD1222 COVID-19 vaccine.

The chain joins TRBV15 to TRBJ2-5; D not resolved. CDR3 size: 16 residues. Germline CDR1 is LNHNV and CDR2 is YYDKDF (reference sequence). The ends were cut back, 0 bases at V and 0 bases at J, with 11 bases in the middle. The CDR3 spells CATSRDKGAYQETQYF. Written as DNA, the CDR3 is TGTGCCACCAGCAGAGATAAGGGCGCGTACCAAGAGACCCAGTACTTC.

CDR3 DNA sequence: TGTGCCAGCAGTTATGGACTAGCGGGAGCCAGGTACGAGCAGTACTTC. It encodes CASSYGLAGARYEQYF. V is TRBV2 and J is TRBJ2-7; 13 bases match TRBD2. This CDR3 is 16 amino acids long. Germline V lookup: CDR1 SNHLY, CDR2 FYNNEI. Trimming took 5 bases from V and 4 from J; bases not matched to a gene: 8.

The chain has TRBV19 and TRBJ1-1; a weak D match, TRBD1 (5 bases). The germline V and J ends were trimmed by 2 bases and 8 bases, with 18 bases remaining between them. Per germline, CDR1 LNHDA and CDR2 SQIVND (reference sequence). This CDR3 comprises 15 residues. The CDR3 here is CASSIQPGPGMEAFF. The DNA of the CDR3 is TGTGCCAGTAGTATACAACCGGGACCGGGAATGGAAGCTTTCTTT.

The V gene is TRBV5-4, the J gene TRBJ1-2, with unresolved D. The CDR3 runs to 13 residues. Germline values: CDR1 SGHNT, CDR2 YYREEE (reference sequence). V shed 2 bases and J shed 7 bases, with 12 bases lying between them. The CDR3 DNA is TGTGCCAGCAGCTTTATCGGACTCCTTGGCTACACCTTC. The encoded protein is CASSFIGLLGYTF.